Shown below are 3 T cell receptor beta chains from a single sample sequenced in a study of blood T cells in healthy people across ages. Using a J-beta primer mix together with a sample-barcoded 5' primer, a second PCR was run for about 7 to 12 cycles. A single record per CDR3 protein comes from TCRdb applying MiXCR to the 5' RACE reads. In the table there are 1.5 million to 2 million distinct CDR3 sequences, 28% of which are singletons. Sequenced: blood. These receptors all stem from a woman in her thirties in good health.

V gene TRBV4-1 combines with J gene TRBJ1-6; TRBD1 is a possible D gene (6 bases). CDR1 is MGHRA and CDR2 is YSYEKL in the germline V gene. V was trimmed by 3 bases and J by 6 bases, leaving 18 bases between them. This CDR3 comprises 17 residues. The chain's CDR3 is CASSHVPRSGVNSPLHF. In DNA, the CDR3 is TGCGCCAGCAGCCACGTCCCGAGGTCAGGGGTTAATTCACCCCTCCACTTT.

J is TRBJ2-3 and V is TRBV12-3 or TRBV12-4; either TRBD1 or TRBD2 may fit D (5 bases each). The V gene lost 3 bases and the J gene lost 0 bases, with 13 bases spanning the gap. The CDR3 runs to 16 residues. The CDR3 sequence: CASSFAGTVSTDTQYF. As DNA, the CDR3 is TGTGCCAGCAGTTTCGCCGGGACGGTGAGCACAGATACGCAGTATTTT.

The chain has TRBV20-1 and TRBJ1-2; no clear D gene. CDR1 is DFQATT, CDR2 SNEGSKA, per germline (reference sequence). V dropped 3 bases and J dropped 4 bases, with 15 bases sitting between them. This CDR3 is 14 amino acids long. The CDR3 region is CSASVPGSIYGYTF. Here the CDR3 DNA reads TGCAGTGCTAGCGTCCCGGGCAGTATCTATGGCTACACCTTC.